The text below deals with one T cell receptor beta chain. Its antigen is unidentified. The data were taken from a study of identical twins. Study results and caveats: Conclusions came from cross-sectional statistical analysis, not from following the same donors. Abundant beta clonotypes from cord blood bore fewer insertions; memory repertoires lacked this pattern.

One entry per CDR3 protein results from TCRdb running MiXCR on the 5' RACE reads. The table lists 1.5 million to 2 million distinct CDR3 sequences, less than 40% of them singletons. The CDR3 is 15 amino acids. V was shortened by 2 bases and J by 4 bases, with 11 bases between the two germline ends. Germline-derived CDR1 and CDR2 are MDHEN and SYDVKM. Sequenced material: cord blood. The source is a newborn girl in good health. The J gene is TRBJ2-2, the V gene TRBV28; D might be TRBD1 (6 bases). The CDR3 protein is CASSLRQDGTGELFF. DNA for the CDR3: TGTGCCAGCAGTTTAAGACAGGACGGCACCGGGGAGCTGTTTTTT.